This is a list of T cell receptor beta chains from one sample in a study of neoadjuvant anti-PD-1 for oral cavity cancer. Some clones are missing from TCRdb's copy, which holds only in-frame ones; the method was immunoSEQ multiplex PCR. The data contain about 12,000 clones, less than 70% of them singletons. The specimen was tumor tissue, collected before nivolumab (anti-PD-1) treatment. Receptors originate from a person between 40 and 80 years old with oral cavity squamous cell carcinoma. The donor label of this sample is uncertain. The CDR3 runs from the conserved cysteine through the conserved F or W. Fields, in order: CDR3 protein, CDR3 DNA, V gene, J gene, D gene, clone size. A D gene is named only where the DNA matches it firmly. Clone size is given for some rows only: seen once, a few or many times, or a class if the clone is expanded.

CDR3 protein: CASSQAPAAKLSSSTQYF
CDR3 DNA: TGCGCCAGCAGCCAAGCCCCGGCCGCCAAACTTTCCTCCTCTACGCAGTATTTT
V gene: TRBV4-1
J gene: TRBJ2-3
D gene: .
clone size: few

CDR3 protein: CASTLRGGQGPNQPQHF
CDR3 DNA: TGCGCCAGCACCCTACGAGGGGGACAGGGTCCCAATCAGCCCCAGCATTTT
V gene: TRBV23-1
J gene: TRBJ1-5
D gene: TRBD1
clone size: .

CDR3 protein: CASSLLSGGTDTQYF
CDR3 DNA: TGTGCCAGTAGTTTGTTAAGCGGGGGCACAGATACGCAGTATTTT
V gene: TRBV19
J gene: TRBJ2-3
D gene: TRBD2
clone size: few

CDR3 protein: CASSVVQGAQNEQFF
CDR3 DNA: TGTGCCAGCAGCGTAGTACAGGGGGCGCAGAATGAGCAGTTCTTC
V gene: TRBV9
J gene: TRBJ2-1
D gene: TRBD1
clone size: few

CDR3 protein: CASSHEKLFF
CDR3 DNA: TGTGCCAGCAGTCACGAAAAACTGTTTTTT
V gene: TRBV6-5
J gene: TRBJ1-4
D gene: .
clone size: .

CDR3 protein: CASSFPGSPGETQYF
CDR3 DNA: TGTGCCAGCAGCTTCCCCGGGAGTCCGGGAGAGACCCAGTACTTC
V gene: TRBV13
J gene: TRBJ2-5
D gene: .
clone size: .

CDR3 protein: CASSLRGLINTEAFF
CDR3 DNA: TGTGCCAGCAGCTTGAGGGGGCTAATTAACACTGAAGCTTTCTTT
V gene: TRBV5-5
J gene: TRBJ1-1
D gene: TRBD1
clone size: .

CDR3 protein: CAIAGENYNEQFF
CDR3 DNA: TGTGCCATCGCGGGGGAAAACTACAATGAGCAGTTCTTC
V gene: TRBV2
J gene: TRBJ2-1
D gene: TRBD2
clone size: few

CDR3 protein: CASSLEPSGPSQLAYEQYF
CDR3 DNA: TGTGCCAGCAGCTTAGAGCCTAGCGGGCCCTCACAATTAGCCTACGAGCAGTACTTC
V gene: TRBV7-6
J gene: TRBJ2-7
D gene: TRBD2
clone size: .

CDR3 protein: CASSRTGGGNSPLHF
CDR3 DNA: TGTGCCAGCAGCCGCACAGGGGGCGGGAATTCACCCCTCCACTTT
V gene: TRBV14
J gene: TRBJ1-6
D gene: TRBD1
clone size: few

CDR3 protein: CASSLGTSVHSGANVLTF
CDR3 DNA: TGTGCCAGCAGCTTGGGGACTAGCGTGCACTCTGGGGCCAACGTCCTGACTTTC
V gene: TRBV5-5
J gene: TRBJ2-6
D gene: TRBD2
clone size: few

CDR3 protein: CASSSLRGIDGYTF
CDR3 DNA: TGCGCCAGCAGCTCCCTCCGGGGGATCGATGGCTACACCTTC
V gene: TRBV5-1
J gene: TRBJ1-2
D gene: .
clone size: medium-sized

CDR3 protein: CASSMENARNEQYF
CDR3 DNA: TGCGCCAGCAGCATGGAGAACGCCAGGAACGAGCAGTACTTC
V gene: TRBV5-1
J gene: TRBJ2-7
D gene: .
clone size: .

CDR3 protein: CASISETGELFF
CDR3 DNA: TGTGCCAGCATATCGGAGACCGGGGAGCTGTTTTTT
V gene: TRBV11-2
J gene: TRBJ2-2
D gene: .
clone size: .

CDR3 protein: CASSQGRGPYEQYF
CDR3 DNA: TGTGCCAGCAGCCAAGGTCGCGGTCCCTACGAGCAGTACTTC
V gene: TRBV4-2
J gene: TRBJ2-7
D gene: .
clone size: .